The rows below give T cell receptor beta chains drawn from one sample of a study. MiXCR, run by TCRdb on the RT-PCR reads, gives a single entry per CDR3 protein. Altogether 550,000 to 750,000 distinct CDR3 sequences are present, about 14% being singletons, with the ten largest covering roughly 3.9%. Material for sequencing was memory CD4+ T cells from blood. The receptors originated from a female donor in good health, serving as a healthy control. The CDR3 runs from the conserved cysteine through the conserved F or W. D genes are given only for firm matches. Not all rows give a size; the values are once, few, many and, for expanded clones, a class.

>TRBV30|TRBD1|NA|TRBJ1-2
TGTGCCTGGAGTCAGGGGGGTGGCTACACCTTC
CAWSQGGGYTF
>TRBV29-1|NA|NA|TRBJ2-3
TGCAGCGTTGAAGGGGGGAAGCGAGTAGATACGCAGTATTTT
CSVEGGKRVDTQYF
>TRBV20-1|TRBD2|many|TRBJ2-3
TGCAGTGCAATACTGCCGGGACTAGCAATGGCAGATACGCAGTATTTT
CSAILPGLAMADTQYF
>TRBV9|NA|few|TRBJ1-6
TGTGCCAGCAACCCAAAGGATGGTTCACCCCTCCACTTT
CASNPKDGSPLHF
>TRBV5-1|NA|NA|TRBJ1-6
TGCGCCAGCACCTACGACGATTCACCCCTCCACTTT
CASTYDDSPLHF
>TRBV7-2|NA|NA|TRBJ1-2
TGTGCCAGCAGCTCGTCGACACCCAAGATCGACTATGGCTACACCTTC
CASSSSTPKIDYGYTF
>TRBV15|NA|NA|TRBJ1-3
TGTGCCACCAGCCATGATAGTAGCTCTGGAAACACCATATATTTT
CATSHDSSSGNTIYF
>TRBV12-3/TRBV12-4|TRBD1|many|TRBJ2-7
TGTGCCAGCAGTCGACAGGGGCCGATCACACAGCAGTACTTC
CASSRQGPITQQYF
>TRBV6-2/TRBV6-3|TRBD1|NA|TRBJ1-5
TGTGCCAGCAAACGGGTACCCTACAGGGGCGGTCAGCCCCAGCATTTT
CASKRVPYRGGQPQHF
>TRBV20-1|TRBD2|NA|TRBJ2-2
TGCAGTGCTAGCATTCCAGGACTAGCGGCGAACACCGGGGAGCTGTTTTTT
CSASIPGLAANTGELFF
>TRBV4-1|TRBD2|NA|TRBJ2-5
TGCGCCAGCAGCCAAGGAAAGCGGGAGTTCCAAGAGACCCAGTACTTC
CASSQGKREFQETQYF